The 15 T cell receptor beta chains in this list originate from one sample, sequenced in a study of beta chain features in type 1 diabetes. cDNA synthesis used the whole RNA isolate, giving expressed TCRB sequences. The table came from immunoSEQ multiplex PCR; TCRdb's copy has only in-frame clones and leaves some out. This table holds around 58,000 clones, roughly 60% found once. Specimen: Tregs from blood. The receptors here all came from a woman in her late teens or twenties in good health.

This clone has a handful of counts. The J gene is TRBJ2-7, the V gene TRBV18; TRBD2 might be the D (6 bases). CDR1 is KGHSH, CDR2 LQKENI, per germline. Trimming took off 7 bases at V and 4 bases at J, with 17 bases between the two ends. The CDR3 runs 14 residues. The CDR3 region has the DNA TGTGCCAGCTGCGAGGCTTTGGAGGGTTACGAGCAGTACTTC. This encodes CASCEALEGYEQYF.

The rearrangement uses TRBV6-1 and TRBJ2-7; TRBD1 matches 8 bases. V dropped 4 bases and J dropped 6; count of bases not matched to a gene: 11. The CDR3 runs 15 residues. Germline V CDR1 and CDR2: MNHNS, SASEGT. The CDR3 spells CASSGRGDRRREQYF. The CDR3 bases are TGTGCCAGCAGTGGCCGAGGGGACAGGAGGCGCGAGCAGTACTTC.

The chain has TRBV5-1 and TRBJ2-5; 9 nucleotides align to TRBD2. V shed 4 bases, J shed 4 bases, and the junction held 14 bases outside the gene matches. The length of the CDR3 is 17 residues. Looked up from germline, CDR1 is SGHRS and CDR2 is YFSETQ. The CDR3 coding sequence is TGCGCCAGCAGCCTGCGCTCCCAAGCGGGAGGCGGAGAGACCCAGTACTTC. Translating gives CASSLRSQAGGGETQYF.

The chain uses TRBV2 and TRBJ1-1, with D hard to call. The V gene lost 5 bases and the J gene lost 7 bases, with 11 bases spanning the gap. Germline V gene lookup returns CDR1 SNHLY and CDR2 FYNNEI. This CDR3 has 12 residues. CDR3 sequence reads: CASSWYNFEAFF. CDR3 DNA sequence: TGTGCCAGCAGTTGGTATAACTTTGAAGCTTTCTTT.

V usage is TRBV19 and J usage is TRBJ1-2; D call uncertain. The germline gives CDR1 LNHDA, CDR2 SQIVND (reference sequence). V was shortened by 7 bases and J by 4 bases, with 16 bases between the two germline ends. The CDR3 consists of 14 residues. In DNA, the CDR3 is TGTGCCAGTAAGGAACGGCGACAAGGCTATGGCTACACCTTC. This sequence encodes CASKERRQGYGYTF.

The J gene is TRBJ1-1, the V gene TRBV2, with 9 nucleotides matching TRBD1. V lost 6 bases, J lost 1 base, and 3 bases stayed unmatched. This CDR3 is 14 amino acids long. CDR1 and CDR2 from the germline V gene are SNHLY and FYNNEI. CDR3 sequence: CASRKQGANTEAFF. For the CDR3, the DNA is TGTGCCAGCAGAAAACAGGGGGCGAACACTGAAGCTTTCTTT.

This clone was observed a handful of times. CDR3 sequence (DNA): TGTGCCAGCTCACCTCCGGGACTGACTTCGGGAAACACCATATATTTT. Translation: CASSPPGLTSGNTIYF. This chain joins TRBV18 and TRBJ1-3; tentative D call: TRBD1 (5 bases). CDR1 KGHSH and CDR2 LQKENI come from the germline V gene. The CDR3 totals 16 residues. V lost 3 bases and J 4 bases, leaving 16 bases between the germline ends.

Sample share makes this clone medium-sized. V gene TRBV5-1 combines with J gene TRBJ2-3; D is ambiguous. The CDR3 is 15 amino acids. V lost 0 bases and J lost 0, with 8 bases in between. Germline V gene data show CDR1 as SGHRS and CDR2 as YFSETQ. The CDR3 reads CASSLASSSTDTQYF. DNA of the CDR3: TGCGCCAGCAGCTTGGCTAGTTCAAGCACAGATACGCAGTATTTT.

This clone was detected only once. One end of the junction is discordant with germline, which a read error may explain. This sample also contains other DNA sequences that code for the same CDR3. The V and J genes are TRBV2 and TRBJ1-2, with D perhaps matching TRBD1 (5 bases). Germline-derived CDR1 and CDR2 are SNHLY and FYNNEI. CDR3 length equals 15 residues. The CDR3 loop reads CASSENVGLYYGYTF. DNA of the CDR3: TGCGCCAGCAGTGAAAATGTGGGGCTTTACTATGGCTACACCTTC.

This clone came up a few times. Here the CDR3 DNA reads TGTGCCAGCAGTCAGGCCGATATTGCCGAGACCCAGTACTTC. It yields the protein CASSQADIAETQYF. The gene calls are TRBV28 and TRBJ2-5; D remains ambiguous. CDR1 is MDHEN, CDR2 SYDVKM, per germline. The CDR3 length is 14 residues. The V gene lost 5 bases and the J gene lost 5 bases, with 15 bases spanning the gap.

This sequence joins TRBV5-1 and TRBJ2-5; 11 bases match TRBD2. V shed 4 bases, J shed 4 bases, and the junction held 6 bases outside the gene matches. This CDR3 is built from 15 residues. Looked up from germline, CDR1 is SGHRS and CDR2 is YFSETQ. The CDR3 DNA follows: TGCGCCAGCAGCCATAGCGGGGGGGCGGTAGAGACCCAGTACTTC. Its translation: CASSHSGGAVETQYF.

The V call is TRBV6-6, the J call TRBJ2-7; 8 bases are a match to TRBD1. The CDR3 is 13 residues long. The trim removed 11 bases at V and 5 bases at J, leaving 11 bases unmatched. CDR1 is MNHNY, CDR2 SVGAGI, per germline (reference sequence). The CDR3 bases are TGTGCCGTCCAGGGGGCAAACTTAGACGAGCAGTACTTC. It is translated as CAVQGANLDEQYF.

CDR3 nucleotide sequence: TGTGCCAGTAGTCCATGGACAGGGGGTAGCAATCAGCCCCAGCATTTT. It yields the protein CASSPWTGGSNQPQHF. V and J are TRBV19 and TRBJ1-5, with 10 bases matching TRBD1. The CDR3 runs 16 residues. Germline CDR1 reads LNHDA; CDR2 reads SQIVND (reference sequence). After removal of 5 bases from V and 0 bases from J, the junction contained 4 bases not matched to a gene.

The chain couples TRBV5-6 to TRBJ2-5, with 10 bases matching TRBD2. Germline V gene sequence: CDR1 SGHDT, CDR2 YYEEEE. The CDR3 length is 13 residues. With 10 bases clipped from V and 5 bases from J, the junction kept 8 bases outside the gene matches. CDR3 in DNA: TGTGCCTTAGACCTAGCGGGAGATGAGACCCAGTACTTC. It codes for CALDLAGDETQYF. Filled out from reference TRBV5-6 and TRBJ2-5, the complete variable domain reads DAGVTQSPTHLIKTRGQQVTLRCSPKSGHDTVSWYQQALGQGPQFIFQYYEEEERQRGNFPDRFSGHQFPNYSSELNVNALLLGDSALYLCALDLAGDETQYFGPGTRLLVL.

The table lists this clone with a few counts. J is TRBJ2-7 and V is TRBV6-5; D remains unclear. The CDR3 has 12 amino acids. Germline V gene data show CDR1 as MNHEY and CDR2 as SVGAGI. V was shortened by 8 bases and J by 3 bases, with 11 bases between the two germline ends. The CDR3 sequence: CASQEHRYEQYF. In nucleotides, the CDR3 is TGTGCCAGCCAGGAACATCGCTACGAGCAGTACTTC.